The next 29 T cell receptor beta chains were all read from a single sample in a study of a mutant IDH1 vaccine in newly diagnosed glioma. Their cognate antigens are unknown. Here immunoSEQ multiplex PCR was the method, and the copy in TCRdb shows in-frame clones only, minus some. Among some 120,000 clones listed, roughly 75% were seen once. Stated time point: week 11, during vaccination. With topical imiquimod, each dose of the vaccine consisted of 300 ug of mutant IDH1 20-mer peptide. The sample here was PBMCs, taken from a glioma patient whose treatment included an IDH1 peptide vaccine. These receptors were collected from a man aged 35 to 55 with glioma.

This clone came up once. This chain connects TRBV18 to TRBJ2-2, with TRBD2 matching 11 bases. CDR1 and CDR2 (germline): KGHSH, LQKENI. Losses at the gene ends were 3 bases for V and 5 bases for J; bases not matched to a gene: 5. This CDR3 has 16 residues. The CDR3: CASSPQTSGTTGELFF. The CDR3 DNA sequence: TGTGCCAGCTCACCTCAGACTAGCGGGACAACCGGGGAGCTGTTTTTT.

V usage is TRBV4-3 and J usage is TRBJ1-2; D remains ambiguous. The CDR3 sequence is 17 residues long. The V end lost 0 bases, the J end lost 0 bases, and 14 bases lay between the germline ends. The germline gives CDR1 LGHNA, CDR2 YSLEER. CDR3: CASSQELNARSNYGYTF. The CDR3 DNA follows: TGCGCCAGCAGCCAAGAGTTAAACGCACGATCTAACTATGGCTACACCTTC.

The gene calls are TRBV7-2 and TRBJ2-1, with 7 bases that match TRBD2. Germline trimming cut 1 base from V and 7 bases from J; bases unmatched to any gene: 10. Germline V lookup: CDR1 SGHTA, CDR2 FQGNSA. This CDR3 is 16 amino acids long. The CDR3 here is CASSLGGSRGENEQFF. In DNA, the CDR3 is TGTGCCAGCAGCTTAGGGGGATCCCGGGGGGAAAATGAGCAGTTCTTC.

The chain couples TRBV11-3 to TRBJ2-2; unclear D gene. Trimming stripped 2 bases from V and 4 bases from J, with 14 bases between. Germline values: CDR1 SGHNT, CDR2 YENEEA. The CDR3 spans 16 residues. The CDR3 region has the DNA TGTGCCAGCAGCTTATGGTCTGGGTCCCTCACCGGGGAGCTGTTTTTT. This translates into CASSLWSGSLTGELFF.

The chain combines TRBV5-6 with TRBJ2-3; D remains unclear. Germline V gives CDR1 SGHDT, CDR2 YYEEEE. This CDR3 contains 13 residues. With 4 bases removed from V and 2 bases from J, the gap between germline ends came to 8 bases. CDR3 protein: CASSPGATDTQYF. The CDR3 region has the DNA TGTGCCAGCAGCCCCGGTGCCACAGATACGCAGTATTTT.

This clone was seen just once. The chain couples TRBV5-1 to TRBJ2-2; D may be TRBD2 (5 bases). Germline CDR1 and CDR2: SGHRS and YFSETQ. Trimming stripped 4 bases from V and 0 bases from J, with 7 bases between. The CDR3 spans 14 residues. Here the CDR3 DNA reads TGCGCCAGCAGCGCCGGGGCGAACACCGGGGAGCTGTTTTTT. Encoded protein: CASSAGANTGELFF.

This chain links TRBV19 with TRBJ2-7, with D unclear. The CDR3 consists of 15 residues. V lost 3 bases, J lost 3 bases, and 15 bases lay in between. Germline CDR1 reads LNHDA; CDR2 reads SQIVND (reference sequence). The CDR3 region is CASSISSDIDYEQYF. Written as DNA, the CDR3 is TGTGCCAGTAGTATTTCGTCGGATATTGACTACGAGCAGTACTTC.

The sample holds a few counts of this clone. J is TRBJ1-1 and V is TRBV10-1; tentatively, D is TRBD1 (5 bases). Between the trimmed V and J ends, which lost 5 bases and 4 bases, there was a span of 11 bases. CDR1 WNHNN and CDR2 SYGVQD come from the germline V gene (reference sequence). The CDR3 runs 13 residues. CDR3 in amino acids: CASSQVGTTEAFF. The CDR3 nucleotides are TGCGCCAGCAGTCAAGTCGGGACCACTGAAGCTTTCTTT.

This clone turned up a few times. CDR3 bases: TGTGCCAGCAGCCCCACCGGAGCAGGCGGTGGGGATACGCAGTATTTT. Protein: CASSPTGAGGGDTQYF. The chain uses TRBV9 and TRBJ2-3, with D unresolved. The germline V and J ends were trimmed by 4 bases and 6 bases, with 21 bases remaining between them. CDR3 size: 16 residues. Germline values: CDR1 SGDLS, CDR2 YYNGEE.

This chain uses TRBV7-3 with TRBJ2-1; perhaps TRBD1 as D (5 bases). The germline CDR1 and CDR2 sequences are SGHTA and FQGTGA. Trimming pared 5 bases from V and 9 bases from J, leaving 8 bases between. The CDR3 spans 11 residues. CDR3 loop: CASSLGAEQFF. CDR3 in DNA: TGTGCCAGCAGCCTAGGGGCTGAGCAGTTCTTC.

V gene TRBV19 combines with J gene TRBJ2-2, with 8 bases identical to TRBD2. The CDR3 loop spans 14 amino acids. The V gene end was trimmed by 4 bases and the J gene end by 5 bases; junction bases not matched to a gene: 3. The V gene's germline CDR1 is LNHDA and CDR2 SQIVND (reference sequence). This chain's CDR3 is CASSTLAGTGELFF. The CDR3 region has the DNA TGTGCCAGTAGTACCTTAGCGGGAACCGGGGAGCTGTTTTTT. Complete variable domain (other parts from reference TRBV19 and TRBJ2-2): DGGITQSPKYLFRKEGQNVTLSCEQNLNHDAMYWYRQDPGQGLRLIYYSQIVNDFQKGDIAEGYSVSREKKESFPLTVTSAQKNPTAFYLCASSTLAGTGELFFGEGSRLTVL.

This chain connects TRBV7-6 to TRBJ2-1, with D perhaps TRBD2 (6 bases). The CDR3 extends over 13 amino acids. V was trimmed by 3 bases and J by 5 bases, leaving 8 bases between them. The V gene's germline CDR1 is SGHVS and CDR2 FNYEAQ. The CDR3 nucleotides read TGTGCCAGCAGCTTGAGGACTAACAATGAGCAGTTCTTC. It specifies CASSLRTNNEQFF.

The chain combines TRBV30 with TRBJ1-6, with no clear D. In germline, CDR1 is GTSNPN, CDR2 SVGIG (reference sequence). V was pared by 0 bases and J by 0 bases, with 9 bases between. This CDR3 has 16 residues. The CDR3 DNA reads TGTGCCTGGAGTGTGGCGGGGAGCTCCTATAATTCACCCCTCCACTTT. The encoded protein is CAWSVAGSSYNSPLHF.

The rearrangement links TRBV18 to TRBJ1-2; D call uncertain. Germline loops: CDR1 KGHSH, CDR2 LQKENI. Trimming stripped 0 bases from V and 4 bases from J, with 9 bases between. The CDR3 runs 14 residues. The CDR3 loop reads CASSPPERAYGYTF. CDR3 sequence (DNA): TGTGCCAGCTCACCACCGGAGAGGGCCTATGGCTACACCTTC.

The genes are TRBV5-1 and TRBJ2-2, with no clear D. V was pared by 1 base and J by 4 bases, with 8 bases between. The CDR3 extends over 14 amino acids. Germline V gives CDR1 SGHRS, CDR2 YFSETQ. The CDR3 bases are TGCGCCAGCAGCTTGAGGCAGGCCACCGGGGAGCTGTTTTTT. Translating it yields CASSLRQATGELFF.

The chain recombines TRBV6-5 with TRBJ2-7; TRBD1 agrees at 10 bases. Looked up from germline, CDR1 is MNHEY and CDR2 is SVGAGI. The CDR3 runs to 15 residues. J lost 7 bases, V lost 2 bases, and 8 bases had no gene match. The CDR3 nucleotides are TGTGCCAGCAGTTACACCCCGGGACAGGGGAATGAGCAGTACTTC. Protein product: CASSYTPGQGNEQYF.

V is TRBV6-5 and J is TRBJ1-3; D is unclear. Deletions cut 6 bases from V and 4 bases from J, with 10 bases between. Germline-derived CDR1 and CDR2 are MNHEY and SVGAGI. This CDR3 spans 13 amino acids. Here the CDR3 reads CASRSRAGNTIYF. The CDR3 nucleotides are TGTGCCAGCAGATCTAGAGCGGGAAACACCATATATTTT.

The chain employs TRBV6-1 and TRBJ2-1; 9 nucleotides line up with TRBD2. The junction had 7 bases not matched to a gene; V was cut back by 6 bases and J by 4 bases. The CDR3 totals 15 residues. CDR1 is MNHNS and CDR2 is SASEGT in the germline V gene. Here the CDR3 reads CASRQSGGQYNEQFF. The CDR3 DNA sequence: TGTGCCAGCAGGCAAAGCGGGGGGCAATACAATGAGCAGTTCTTC.

The V and J genes are TRBV6-6 and TRBJ1-4; TRBD1 might be the D (6 bases). With 5 bases removed from V and 8 bases from J, the gap between germline ends came to 21 bases. Germline V gene data show CDR1 as MNHNY and CDR2 as SVGAGI (reference sequence). The CDR3 length is 16 residues. CDR3 in amino acids: CASSTTGNRIGEKLFF. CDR3 nucleotides: TGTGCCAGCAGTACCACAGGGAATCGGATAGGAGAAAAACTGTTTTTT.

V gene TRBV7-2 combines with J gene TRBJ2-1; 8 bases agree with TRBD1. The J segment lost 7 bases and the V segment lost 4 bases, leaving 12 bases of the junction unmatched. CDR1 is SGHTA and CDR2 is FQGNSA in the germline V gene. This CDR3 region has 16 residues. The CDR3 is CASSSRTGRNWNEQFF. In DNA form, the CDR3 reads TGTGCCAGCAGCTCTAGGACAGGGAGGAATTGGAATGAGCAGTTCTTC.

The chain links TRBV7-9 to TRBJ2-7, with TRBD1 matching over 9 bases. Germline V gene lookup returns CDR1 SEHNR and CDR2 FQNEAQ (reference sequence). CDR3 length: 14 residues. The trim removed 3 bases at V and 2 bases at J, leaving 2 bases unmatched. Here the CDR3 DNA reads TGTGCCAGCAGCTTCTGGACAGGGGCCTACGAGCAGTACTTC. As protein: CASSFWTGAYEQYF.

This clone was detected only a few times. The J gene is TRBJ1-5, the V gene TRBV19; weak D call: TRBD1 (5 bases). With 8 bases removed from V and 3 bases from J, the gap between germline ends came to 20 bases. Germline CDR1 LNHDA, CDR2 SQIVND (reference sequence). This CDR3 spans 16 amino acids. The CDR3 DNA follows: TGTGCCAGTTCCCCTTGGTTCGACAGCATCAATCAGCCCCAGCATTTT. Its translation: CASSPWFDSINQPQHF. Full variable domain (rest looked up from reference TRBV19 and TRBJ1-5): DGGITQSPKYLFRKEGQNVTLSCEQNLNHDAMYWYRQDPGQGLRLIYYSQIVNDFQKGDIAEGYSVSREKKESFPLTVTSAQKNPTAFYLCASSPWFDSINQPQHFGDGTRLSIL.

This clone has only one observation. This sequence joins TRBV28 and TRBJ2-6; 7 bases agree with TRBD1. Germline V CDR1 and CDR2: MDHEN, SYDVKM. Germline trimming cut 5 bases from V and 4 bases from J; bases unmatched to any gene: 8. The CDR3 contains 16 residues. CDR3 protein: CASSRGGPSGANVLTF. The CDR3 DNA sequence: TGTGCCAGCAGTAGAGGGGGCCCCTCGGGGGCCAACGTCCTGACTTTC.

The chain combines TRBV5-4 with TRBJ2-5; possible D gene TRBD2, 5 bases. The germline gives CDR1 SGHNT, CDR2 YYREEE (reference sequence). V was cut by 0 bases and J by 7 bases, with 10 bases left in between. The CDR3 runs 13 residues. CDR3 in amino acids: CASSLGLRGTQYF. The DNA of the CDR3 is TGTGCCAGCAGCTTGGGGCTTCGGGGGACCCAGTACTTC.

The sample holds one count of this clone. The chain recombines TRBV28 with TRBJ1-1; D is unclear. Deletions cut 2 bases from V and 2 bases from J, with 6 bases between. CDR1 is MDHEN and CDR2 is SYDVKM in the germline V gene. This CDR3 is built from 13 residues. The CDR3 sequence is CASSLGPNTEAFF. For the CDR3, the DNA is TGTGCCAGCAGTTTAGGCCCTAACACTGAAGCTTTCTTT.

The chain couples TRBV15 to TRBJ2-3; D gene unclear. This CDR3 contains 11 residues. Trimming cost V 3 bases and J 6 bases, with 4 bases left between them. The germline V gene has CDR1 LNHNV and CDR2 YYDKDF (reference sequence). The CDR3 here is CATSSADTQYF. CDR3 bases: TGTGCCACCAGCAGCGCGGATACGCAGTATTTT.

The chain combines TRBV10-3 with TRBJ1-6, with D maybe TRBD1 (6 bases). Germline V gene sequence: CDR1 ENHRY, CDR2 SYGVKD. CDR3 length: 14 amino acids. Trimming removed 3 bases from V and 14 bases from J, with 17 bases in between. This CDR3 reads CAISDARDPGALHF. CDR3 nucleotide sequence: TGTGCCATCAGTGATGCCCGGGACCCAGGGGCCCTCCACTTT.

This clone was picked up one time. This chain joins TRBV5-1 and TRBJ1-2, with TRBD1 identical over 8 bases. The germline gives CDR1 SGHRS, CDR2 YFSETQ. Unmatched junction bases numbered 10, after V lost 3 bases and J lost 0 bases. The CDR3 sequence is 17 residues long. CDR3 DNA sequence: TGCGCCAGCAGCTCCTCCCCTGGACAGGGAGCTAACTATGGCTACACCTTC. It specifies CASSSSPGQGANYGYTF.

As to this clone: Within the sample, other DNA sequences also encode this same CDR3. The rearrangement links TRBV7-2 to TRBJ2-2; D not certain. Germline V gives CDR1 SGHTA, CDR2 FQGNSA. V was pared by 1 base and J by 1 base, with 4 bases between. The length of the CDR3 is 14 residues. The CDR3 is CASSLVGNTGELFF. The CDR3, as DNA: TGTGCCAGCAGCTTAGTAGGGAACACCGGGGAGCTGTTTTTT.